This T cell receptor beta chain was obtained from a study of CD8 T cells in Susac syndrome. Random hexamers primed reverse transcription of 0.5 to 1 ug RNA. TCRdb re-derived calls from the immunoSEQ multiplex PCR reads in MiXCR, one entry per CDR3 protein. Altogether about 250,000 distinct CDR3 sequences are present, around 95% being singletons, with the ten largest covering 0.065% to 0.075%. This CDR3 contains 14 residues. Trimming cost V 6 bases and J 3 bases; bases outside gene matches: 5. Per germline, CDR1 MNHEY and CDR2 SMNVEV (reference sequence). This receptor was identified in a human donor with multiple sclerosis. This chain joins TRBV27 and TRBJ1-2; 9 bases align to TRBD1. The material sequenced was CD4+ T cells from PBMCs. The CDR3 spells CASRGTGSDYGYTF. Here the CDR3 DNA reads TGTGCCAGCAGGGGGACAGGGTCGGACTATGGCTACACCTTC.